This is a list of T cell receptor beta chains from one sample in a study of control samples from healthy donors and cancer patients. TCRdb keeps only in-frame clones here, not all; method: immunoSEQ multiplex PCR. The data show some 100,000 clones, around three quarters seen once. The sample consisted of blood. These TCRs come from a woman under 40 in good health. CDR3s include the opening cysteine and the closing phenylalanine or tryptophan. D genes are given only for firm matches.

>TRBJ2-3|TRBV7-2|TRBD2
TGTGCCAGCAGCACCTTAGCGGGGGTAGCAGATACGCAGTATTTT
CASSTLAGVADTQYF
>TRBJ2-7|TRBV27|.
TGTGCCAGCAGTTTGGGGATATTCTACGAGCAGTACTTC
CASSLGIFYEQYF
>TRBJ1-6|TRBV9|.
TGTGCCAGCAGCGTCAGGCAGGGGTCACCCCTCCACTTT
CASSVRQGSPLHF
>TRBJ2-3|TRBV19|.
TGTGCCAGTAGTACCGGACCAGAAACAGATACGCAGTATTTT
CASSTGPETDTQYF
>TRBJ2-5|TRBV10-2|.
TGCGCCAGCAGTGAGTCGACGGTGGCGTACTTC
CASSESTVAYF
>TRBJ2-7|TRBV6-5|.
TGTGCCAGCAGTCGTACTAGGGCGCTGGACTACGAGCAGTACTTC
CASSRTRALDYEQYF
>TRBJ1-1|TRBV10-3|TRBD1
TGTGCCACGACAGGGGTAGGTCGGGTCACTGAAGCTTTCTTT
CATTGVGRVTEAFF
>TRBJ2-5|TRBV30|TRBD2
TGTGCTATTACCGCGGCGGGGGGGAAACACCAGTACTTC
CAITAAGGKHQYF
>TRBJ1-2|TRBV19|.
TGTGCCAGTAGTATCCGGGGGGCTCAGTATGGCTACACCTTC
CASSIRGAQYGYTF
>TRBJ2-5|TRBV7-7|.
TGTGCTAGCAGCCCACTATCGTCGGCGGGGGAGACCCAGTACTTC
CASSPLSSAGETQYF
>TRBJ1-3|TRBV27|TRBD1
TGTGCCAGCAGTAGAGGAGACAGGGGGGGAGGAAACACCATATATTTT
CASSRGDRGGGNTIYF
>TRBJ1-2|TRBV21-1|.
TGTGCCAGCAGCCAAACCCGGGTGAATGGCTACACCTTC
CASSQTRVNGYTF
>TRBJ1-5|TRBV19|TRBD1
TGTGCCAGTAGTATTCGCCTCAACAGGGGATTCAATCAGCCCCAGCATTTT
CASSIRLNRGFNQPQHF